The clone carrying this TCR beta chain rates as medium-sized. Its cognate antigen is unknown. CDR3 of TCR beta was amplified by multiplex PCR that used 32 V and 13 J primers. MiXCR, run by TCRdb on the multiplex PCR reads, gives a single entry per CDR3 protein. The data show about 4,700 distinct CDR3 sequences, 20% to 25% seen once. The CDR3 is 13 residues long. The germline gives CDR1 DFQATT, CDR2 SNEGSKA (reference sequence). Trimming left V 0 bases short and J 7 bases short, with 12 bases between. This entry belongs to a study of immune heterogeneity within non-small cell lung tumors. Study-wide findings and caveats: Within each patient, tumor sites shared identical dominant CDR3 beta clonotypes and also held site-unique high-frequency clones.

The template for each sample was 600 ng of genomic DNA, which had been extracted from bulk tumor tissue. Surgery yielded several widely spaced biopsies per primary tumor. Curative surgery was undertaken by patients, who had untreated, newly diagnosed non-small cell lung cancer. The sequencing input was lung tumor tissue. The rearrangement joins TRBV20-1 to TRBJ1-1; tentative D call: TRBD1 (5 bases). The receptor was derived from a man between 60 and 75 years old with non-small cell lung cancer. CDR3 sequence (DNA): TGCAGTGCTAGAGATCCCTGGGACGGTGAAGCTTTCTTT. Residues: CSARDPWDGEAFF.